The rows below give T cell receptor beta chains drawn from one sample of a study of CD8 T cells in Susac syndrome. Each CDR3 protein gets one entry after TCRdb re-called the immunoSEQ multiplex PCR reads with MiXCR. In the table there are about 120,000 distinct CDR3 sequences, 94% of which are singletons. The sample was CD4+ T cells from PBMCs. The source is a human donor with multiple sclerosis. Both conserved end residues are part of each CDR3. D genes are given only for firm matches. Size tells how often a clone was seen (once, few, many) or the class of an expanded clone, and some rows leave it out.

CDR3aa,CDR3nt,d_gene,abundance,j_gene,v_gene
CAARETQYF,TGTGCCGCGAGAGAGACCCAGTACTTC,-,-,TRBJ2-5,TRBV2
CASLPGPSYAYTF,TGTGCCAGCCTCCCGGGACCGAGTTATGCCTACACCTTC,-,-,TRBJ1-2,TRBV2
CASRVMNTEAFF,TGTGCCAGCAGGGTTATGAACACTGAAGCTTTCTTT,-,-,TRBJ1-1,TRBV11-2
CSVGSGTTTGNTIYF,TGCAGCGTTGGATCCGGGACAACCACTGGAAACACCATATATTTT,-,-,TRBJ1-3,TRBV29-1
CAWSAGRGLGTGELFF,TGTGCCTGGAGTGCGGGGCGGGGGCTTGGCACCGGGGAGCTGTTTTTT,-,-,TRBJ2-2,TRBV30
CASSRREGQGGETQYF,TGTGCCAGCAGTAGACGGGAGGGCCAGGGTGGTGAGACCCAGTACTTC,TRBD2,-,TRBJ2-5,TRBV7-7
CASSYSRGQGAITDTQYF,TGTGCCAGCAGTTACTCGAGGGGACAGGGGGCAATCACAGATACGCAGTATTTT,TRBD1,-,TRBJ2-3,TRBV6-5
CSAPPTGQYQETQYF,TGCAGTGCACCCCCAACGGGCCAGTACCAAGAGACCCAGTACTTC,-,-,TRBJ2-5,TRBV20-1
CASNGGGAGANVLTF,TGTGCCAGCAACGGCGGGGGGGCTGGGGCCAACGTCCTGACTTTC,TRBD2,once,TRBJ2-6,TRBV7-3
CASSPTVSTDTQYF,TGTGCCAGCAGCCCGACAGTTAGCACAGATACGCAGTATTTT,-,once,TRBJ2-3,TRBV7-3
CASSREPTYEQYF,TGTGCCAGCTCCCGAGAACCAACCTACGAGCAGTACTTC,-,-,TRBJ2-7,TRBV18
CAISPGTGGTGELFF,TGTGCCATCAGTCCTGGGACAGGGGGCACCGGGGAGCTGTTTTTT,TRBD1,-,TRBJ2-2,TRBV10-3
CASSLVRGESNQPQHF,TGTGCCAGCAGCTTGGTGAGAGGGGAAAGCAATCAGCCCCAGCATTTT,-,-,TRBJ1-5,TRBV7-9
CASSFSRLDTQYF,TGTGCCAGCAGCTTTAGTAGGCTGGATACGCAGTATTTT,-,-,TRBJ2-3,TRBV7-6
CSASASGGLPTYEQYF,TGCAGTGCTTCAGCTAGCGGGGGCCTACCTACCTACGAGCAGTACTTC,TRBD2,-,TRBJ2-7,TRBV20-1
CASSFPVGTNTGELFF,TGTGCCAGCAGTTTTCCAGTGGGGACAAACACCGGGGAGCTGTTTTTT,-,-,TRBJ2-2,TRBV5-4
CSAAGHSNQPQHF,TGCAGCGCCGCAGGTCATAGCAATCAGCCCCAGCATTTT,-,-,TRBJ1-5,TRBV29-1
CAWSVVGSYEQYF,TGTGCCTGGAGTGTAGTGGGGTCCTACGAGCAGTACTTC,-,once,TRBJ2-7,TRBV30
CASRNAGTGETQYF,TGTGCCAGCAGAAACGCCGGGACAGGGGAGACCCAGTACTTC,TRBD1,-,TRBJ2-5,TRBV28
CASSQDLRASTDTQYF,TGCGCCAGCAGCCAAGATCTACGGGCCAGCACAGATACGCAGTATTTT,-,-,TRBJ2-3,TRBV4-3
CAWLGTGGFSYTF,TGTGCCTGGCTTGGGACAGGGGGCTTTAGCTACACCTTC,TRBD1,-,TRBJ1-2,TRBV30
CASSPGDIHNEQFF,TGTGCCAGCAGTCCGGGGGACATACACAATGAGCAGTTCTTC,-,once,TRBJ2-1,TRBV7-8
CASSPPGTHRSYEQYF,TGTGCCAGCTCACCACCCGGGACTCACCGCTCCTACGAGCAGTACTTC,-,-,TRBJ2-7,TRBV18
CASSQDLGDADTQYF,TGTGCCAGCAGCCAAGATCTGGGGGACGCAGATACGCAGTATTTT,-,once,TRBJ2-3,TRBV3-1
CSASLGATNQPQHF,TGCAGTGCTAGTTTAGGGGCCACCAATCAGCCCCAGCATTTT,-,once,TRBJ1-5,TRBV20-1
CASQRAGVSYEQYF,TGTGCCAGCCAGAGAGCGGGGGTTTCCTACGAGCAGTACTTC,TRBD2,-,TRBJ2-7,TRBV7-2
CASSSRMGFGYEQYF,TGTGCCAGCAGTAGCCGGATGGGTTTCGGCTACGAGCAGTACTTC,-,-,TRBJ2-7,TRBV7-2
CASSVSGTYEQYF,TGTGCCAGCAGTGTTTCGGGCACCTACGAGCAGTACTTC,-,-,TRBJ2-7,TRBV2
CASSQGTANTGELFF,TGTGCCAGCAGCCAAGGAACAGCGAACACCGGGGAGCTGTTTTTT,-,-,TRBJ2-2,TRBV3-1
CASSRLAGGTDEQFF,TGTGCCAGCAGTCGACTAGCGGGAGGCACCGATGAGCAGTTCTTC,TRBD2,-,TRBJ2-1,TRBV2
CASSLWQLGRHTEAFF,TGTGCCAGCAGTTTATGGCAGCTAGGTCGGCACACTGAAGCTTTCTTT,-,-,TRBJ1-1,TRBV28
CASKPLQGGGSYEQYF,TGTGCCAGCAAGCCCCTCCAAGGCGGAGGGTCCTACGAGCAGTACTTC,-,once,TRBJ2-7,TRBV6-2/TRBV6-3
CSVTTSGGRSGANVLTF,TGCAGCGTCACCACTAGCGGGGGGCGCTCTGGGGCCAACGTCCTGACTTTC,TRBD2,-,TRBJ2-6,TRBV29-1
CAWSVGSFGNSPLHF,TGTGCCTGGAGTGTGGGGTCGTTCGGTAATTCACCCCTCCACTTT,-,once,TRBJ1-6,TRBV30
CASSFRNSQAFF,TGTGCCAGCAGCTTTAGGAACAGCCAAGCTTTCTTT,-,-,TRBJ1-1,TRBV11-2
CATQDRGNQPQHF,TGTGCCACTCAGGATCGGGGCAATCAGCCCCAGCATTTT,-,-,TRBJ1-5,TRBV19
CASSIRLPRAAGELFF,TGTGCCAGTAGTATACGACTACCGCGCGCCGCCGGGGAGCTGTTTTTT,-,-,TRBJ2-2,TRBV19
CAWSRSGGTEAFF,TGTGCCTGGAGCAGAAGCGGTGGCACTGAAGCTTTCTTT,-,-,TRBJ1-1,TRBV30
CASSRSTGKVEQYF,TGTGCCAGCAGTCGCTCGACAGGAAAGGTCGAGCAGTACTTC,-,-,TRBJ2-7,TRBV6-5
CASSLASDNQPQHF,TGTGCCAGCAGCTTAGCTTCTGACAATCAGCCCCAGCATTTT,-,-,TRBJ1-5,TRBV7-9
CASSGAGRGGYTF,TGTGCCAGCAGCGGGGCGGGACGGGGAGGCTACACCTTC,-,once,TRBJ1-2,TRBV2
CSARRDMNTEAFF,TGCAGTGCTAGACGAGACATGAACACTGAAGCTTTCTTT,-,-,TRBJ1-1,TRBV20-1
CATSMPGLREAFF,TGTGCCACCAGCATGCCCGGGCTCCGGGAAGCTTTCTTT,-,-,TRBJ1-1,TRBV15
CAWGQGSSYNEQFF,TGTGCCTGGGGACAGGGCAGCTCCTACAATGAGCAGTTCTTC,TRBD1,-,TRBJ2-1,TRBV30
CSATSGSKSGELFF,TGCAGTGCTACCAGCGGGAGTAAATCCGGGGAGCTGTTTTTT,TRBD2,-,TRBJ2-2,TRBV20-1
CASSQDRAQRGGGNTQYF,TGTGCCAGCAGCCAAGATCGAGCCCAGCGGGGGGGCGGGAATACGCAGTATTTT,TRBD2,-,TRBJ2-3,TRBV4-2
CASSLDGGAGEKLFF,TGCGCCAGCAGCTTGGATGGGGGCGCGGGAGAAAAACTGTTTTTT,-,-,TRBJ1-4,TRBV5-1
CASSPWGSSYEQYF,TGTGCCAGCAGTCCGTGGGGGTCCTCCTACGAGCAGTACTTC,-,-,TRBJ2-7,TRBV12-3/TRBV12-4
CASSFTGGDEQFF,TGTGCCAGCAGCTTTACGGGAGGGGACGAGCAGTTCTTC,TRBD2,-,TRBJ2-1,TRBV7-9
CASRQGLQETQYF,TGCGCCAGCCGACAGGGGCTCCAAGAGACCCAGTACTTC,TRBD1,-,TRBJ2-5,TRBV5-1